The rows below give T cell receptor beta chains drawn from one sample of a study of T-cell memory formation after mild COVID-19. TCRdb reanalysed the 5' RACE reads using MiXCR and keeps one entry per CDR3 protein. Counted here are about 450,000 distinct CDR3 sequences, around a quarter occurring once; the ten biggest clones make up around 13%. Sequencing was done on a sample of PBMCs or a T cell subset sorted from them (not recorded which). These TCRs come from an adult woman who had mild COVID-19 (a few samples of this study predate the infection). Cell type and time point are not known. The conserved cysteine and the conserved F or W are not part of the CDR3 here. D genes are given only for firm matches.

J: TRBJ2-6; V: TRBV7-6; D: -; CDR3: ASSLPGNSGANVLT
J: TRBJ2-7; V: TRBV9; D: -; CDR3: ASSVDSGTTYEQY
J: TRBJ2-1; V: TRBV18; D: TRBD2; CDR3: ASSPYARGFYNEQF
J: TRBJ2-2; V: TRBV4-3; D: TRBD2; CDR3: ASSPYWSGGPSTGELF
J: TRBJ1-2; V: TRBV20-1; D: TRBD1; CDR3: SATLFGTGGGYT
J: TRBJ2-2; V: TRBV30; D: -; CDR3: ACHKRFGNTGELF
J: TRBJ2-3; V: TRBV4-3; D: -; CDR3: ASSQGGGSTDTQY
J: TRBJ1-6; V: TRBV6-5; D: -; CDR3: ASSYTDWVGSNSPLH
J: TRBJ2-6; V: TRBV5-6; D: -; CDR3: ASSGAPRSGANVLT
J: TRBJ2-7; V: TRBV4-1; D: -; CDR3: ASSQVFDRTREQY
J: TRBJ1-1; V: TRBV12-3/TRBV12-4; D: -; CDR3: ASSPMGGNTEAF
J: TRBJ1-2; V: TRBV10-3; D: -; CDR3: AISEPSQASNYGYT
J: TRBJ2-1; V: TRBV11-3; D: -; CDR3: ASSPMDWNEQF
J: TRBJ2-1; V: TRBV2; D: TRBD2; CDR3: ASSVGLGLAGREF
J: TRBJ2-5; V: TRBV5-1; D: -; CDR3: ASSLEAGAQETQY
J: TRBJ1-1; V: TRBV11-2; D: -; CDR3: ASSLDRLTTEAF
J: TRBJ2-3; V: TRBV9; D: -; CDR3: ASSVEVSTDTQY
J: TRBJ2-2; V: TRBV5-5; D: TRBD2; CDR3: ASSLVLAVATGELF
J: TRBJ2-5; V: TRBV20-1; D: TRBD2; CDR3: SAPVAGETQY
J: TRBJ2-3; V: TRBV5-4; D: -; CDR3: ASSFLGVTDTQY
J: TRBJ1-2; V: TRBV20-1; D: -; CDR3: SARDRRGQPVNYGYT
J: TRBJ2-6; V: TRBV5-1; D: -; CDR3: ASLDSGANVLT
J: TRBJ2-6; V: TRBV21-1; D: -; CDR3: ASSARHSGANVLT
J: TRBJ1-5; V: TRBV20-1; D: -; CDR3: SARGQGGRPQH
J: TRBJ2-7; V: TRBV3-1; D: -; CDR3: ASSHGEGGEQY
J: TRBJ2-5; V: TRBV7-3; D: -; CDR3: ASSLGPETQY
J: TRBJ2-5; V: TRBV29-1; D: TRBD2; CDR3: SVGTSGKETQY
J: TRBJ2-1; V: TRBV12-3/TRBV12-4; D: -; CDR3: ASSDRRDVNEQF
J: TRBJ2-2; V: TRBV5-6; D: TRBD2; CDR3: ASSLLREVFTGELF
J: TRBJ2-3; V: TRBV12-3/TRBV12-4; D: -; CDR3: ASSLHSLRTDTQY
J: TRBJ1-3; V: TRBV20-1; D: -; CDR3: SARDLQGPGNTIY
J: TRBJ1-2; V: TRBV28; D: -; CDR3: ASSGTGLGYT
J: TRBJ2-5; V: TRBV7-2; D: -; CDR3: ASSPWDFQETQY
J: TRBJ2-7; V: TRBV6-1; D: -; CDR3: ASSARYEQY
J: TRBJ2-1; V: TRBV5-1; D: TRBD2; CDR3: ASNTPRGASGSNEQF
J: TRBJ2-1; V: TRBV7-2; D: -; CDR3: ASSIGPPNEQF
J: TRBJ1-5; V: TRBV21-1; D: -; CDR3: ASSKGTGRRGSNQPQH
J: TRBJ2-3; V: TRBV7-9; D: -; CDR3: ASGLALDTQY
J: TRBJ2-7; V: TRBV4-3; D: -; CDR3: ASSRKSGPDYEQY
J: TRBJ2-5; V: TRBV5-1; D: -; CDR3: ASSLDGTQY
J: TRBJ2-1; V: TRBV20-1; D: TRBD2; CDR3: SARVRAGGSERSFYEQF
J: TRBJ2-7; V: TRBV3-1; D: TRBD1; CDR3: ASSLLGTGIYEQY
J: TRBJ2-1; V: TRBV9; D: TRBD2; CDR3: ASTLDPAGNNEQF
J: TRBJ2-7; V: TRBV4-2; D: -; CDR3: ASSQTGIGKDSYEQY
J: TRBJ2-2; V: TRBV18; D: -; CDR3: ASSPPRPTGELF
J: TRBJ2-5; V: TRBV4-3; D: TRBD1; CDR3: ASSQGTDRVETQY
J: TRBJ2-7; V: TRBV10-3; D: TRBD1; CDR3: AISEPTGVPTYEQY
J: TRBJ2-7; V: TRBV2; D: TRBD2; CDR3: ASSEPGLARYEQY
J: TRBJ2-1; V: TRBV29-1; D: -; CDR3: SVPPKVVGEQF